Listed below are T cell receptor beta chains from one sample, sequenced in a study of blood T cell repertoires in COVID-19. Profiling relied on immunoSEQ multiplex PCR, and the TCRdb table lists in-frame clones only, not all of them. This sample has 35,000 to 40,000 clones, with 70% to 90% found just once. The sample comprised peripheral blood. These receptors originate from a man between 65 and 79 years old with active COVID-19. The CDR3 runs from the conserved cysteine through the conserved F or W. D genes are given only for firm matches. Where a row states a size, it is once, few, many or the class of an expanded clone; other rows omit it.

CDR3nt: TGTGCCAGCAGTGCCCCGGGGGCCCAGCATTTT; CDR3aa: CASSAPGAQHF; v_gene: TRBV2; d_gene: .; j_gene: TRBJ1-5; abundance: few
CDR3nt: TGCGCCAGCAGCGGGCAGGGCGGGGTGAACACTGAAGCTTTCTTT; CDR3aa: CASSGQGGVNTEAFF; v_gene: TRBV5-1; d_gene: .; j_gene: TRBJ1-1; abundance: .
CDR3nt: TGCGCCAGCAGCCCTGTGGGGAGGAGCTCCTACAATGAGCAGTTCTTC; CDR3aa: CASSPVGRSSYNEQFF; v_gene: TRBV4-1; d_gene: .; j_gene: TRBJ2-1; abundance: .
CDR3nt: TGCGCCAGCAGCCGTGCGGGGCGGAACACCGGGGAGCTGTTTTTT; CDR3aa: CASSRAGRNTGELFF; v_gene: TRBV4-1; d_gene: .; j_gene: TRBJ2-2; abundance: .
CDR3nt: TGTGCCAGCAGCCAAGATTTGGGTCTGAGGAGGGAGAGGAATGAGCAGTTCTTC; CDR3aa: CASSQDLGLRRERNEQFF; v_gene: TRBV3-1/TRBV3-2; d_gene: .; j_gene: TRBJ2-1; abundance: .
CDR3nt: TGTGCCAGCAGCAACCTCGACAAGGTTGGAACTGAAGCTTTCTTT; CDR3aa: CASSNLDKVGTEAFF; v_gene: TRBV4-2; d_gene: .; j_gene: TRBJ1-1; abundance: .
CDR3nt: TGTGCCAGCAGTGACTCTAGCAGGAGCTCCTACAATGAGCAGTTCTTC; CDR3aa: CASSDSSRSSYNEQFF; v_gene: TRBV28; d_gene: .; j_gene: TRBJ2-1; abundance: .
CDR3nt: TGTGCCAGCAGGGGACAGGGCTCCGAGCAGTACTTC; CDR3aa: CASRGQGSEQYF; v_gene: TRBV28; d_gene: TRBD1; j_gene: TRBJ2-7; abundance: few
CDR3nt: TGTGCCAGCTCCCCACCGTGGGGGGTGTCGAAAAACGAGCAGTACTTC; CDR3aa: CASSPPWGVSKNEQYF; v_gene: TRBV18; d_gene: .; j_gene: TRBJ2-7; abundance: .
CDR3nt: TGTGCCAGCAGCTTGATCCGGACAGGGCGCACCGGGGAGCTGTTTTTT; CDR3aa: CASSLIRTGRTGELFF; v_gene: TRBV5-8; d_gene: TRBD1; j_gene: TRBJ2-2; abundance: .
CDR3nt: TGTGCCAGCAGCCCCACGCGGAATCAGCCCCAGCATTTT; CDR3aa: CASSPTRNQPQHF; v_gene: TRBV28; d_gene: .; j_gene: TRBJ1-5; abundance: .
CDR3nt: TGTGCCAGCAGTCCCCAGGGTTTCTATGGCTACACCTTC; CDR3aa: CASSPQGFYGYTF; v_gene: TRBV28; d_gene: .; j_gene: TRBJ1-2; abundance: .
CDR3nt: TGTGCCAGTAGGAGAAGCGGGGGGGAGGTAGATACGCAGTATTTT; CDR3aa: CASRRSGGEVDTQYF; v_gene: TRBV19; d_gene: TRBD2; j_gene: TRBJ2-3; abundance: .
CDR3nt: TGCGCCAGCAGCTTTGGCCTAGCGGGACGCTCATACAATGAGCAGTTCTTC; CDR3aa: CASSFGLAGRSYNEQFF; v_gene: TRBV5-1; d_gene: TRBD2; j_gene: TRBJ2-1; abundance: .
CDR3nt: TGCAGCGGTTCCGGGACTAGCGGGATTTGGTCCTACAATGAGCAGTTCTTC; CDR3aa: CSGSGTSGIWSYNEQFF; v_gene: TRBV29-1; d_gene: TRBD2; j_gene: TRBJ2-1; abundance: once
CDR3nt: TGTGCCAGCAACAATAAAGGGGGATATAGCAATCAGCCCCAGCATTTT; CDR3aa: CASNNKGGYSNQPQHF; v_gene: TRBV28; d_gene: .; j_gene: TRBJ1-5; abundance: .
CDR3nt: TGCGCCAGCAGTCAACCTGGACTGTCTAGCACAGATACGCAGTATTTT; CDR3aa: CASSQPGLSSTDTQYF; v_gene: TRBV23-1; d_gene: .; j_gene: TRBJ2-3; abundance: .
CDR3nt: TGCAGCGTTGGGAAGAGGACAGGGTATGGCTACACCTTC; CDR3aa: CSVGKRTGYGYTF; v_gene: TRBV29-1; d_gene: TRBD1; j_gene: TRBJ1-2; abundance: .
CDR3nt: TGTGCTAGCAGCCCGGGACTAGCGGGGCCACATGAGCAGTTCTTC; CDR3aa: CASSPGLAGPHEQFF; v_gene: TRBV7-7; d_gene: TRBD2; j_gene: TRBJ2-1; abundance: .
CDR3nt: TGTGCCAGCAGCCACAGGGGGTGGCAGGAGACCCAGTACTTC; CDR3aa: CASSHRGWQETQYF; v_gene: TRBV7-9; d_gene: TRBD1; j_gene: TRBJ2-5; abundance: .
CDR3nt: TGTGCCAGCAGCCCGAGTAGGGCGGGGAATGGAAACACCATATATTTT; CDR3aa: CASSPSRAGNGNTIYF; v_gene: TRBV7-2; d_gene: .; j_gene: TRBJ1-3; abundance: few
CDR3nt: TGTGCCAGCAGGAGGGGACAGATCAACACTGAAGCTTTCTTT; CDR3aa: CASRRGQINTEAFF; v_gene: TRBV6-5; d_gene: TRBD1; j_gene: TRBJ1-1; abundance: .
CDR3nt: TGTGCCAGCAGTGCGCTAGAGAGATACGAGCAGTACTTC; CDR3aa: CASSALERYEQYF; v_gene: TRBV27; d_gene: .; j_gene: TRBJ2-7; abundance: .